The 30 T cell receptor beta chains below come from one sample, sequenced in a study of T cell repertoires in cytomegalovirus infection. From the reads, TCRdb called clonotypes with MiXCR, one entry per CDR3 protein. The table includes more than 250,000 distinct CDR3 sequences, about an eighth detected once. Input material: PBMCs. The receptors stem from a human donor in good health (CMV status not recorded). Some clones in this sample may be carry-over from other donors' samples.

CDR3 residues: CASRSSSNQPQHF. DNA for the CDR3: TGTGCCAGCAGATCGAGTAGCAATCAGCCCCAGCATTTT. The genes are TRBV28 and TRBJ1-5; D gene uncertain. The V gene's germline CDR1 is MDHEN and CDR2 SYDVKM. The CDR3 is made up of 13 amino acids. The germline V and J ends were trimmed by 6 bases and 0 bases, with 6 bases remaining between them. Based on the CDR3 plus reference TRBV28 and TRBJ1-5, the full variable domain is DVKVTQSSRYLVKRTGEKVFLECVQDMDHENMFWYRQDPGLGLRLIYFSYDVKMKEKGDIPEGYSVSREKKERFSLILESASTNQTSMYLCASRSSSNQPQHFGDGTRLSIL.

This chain links TRBV7-6 with TRBJ2-7; D is unclear. V was shortened by 4 bases and J by 4 bases, with 11 bases between the two germline ends. Germline V gene lookup returns CDR1 SGHVS and CDR2 FNYEAQ. This CDR3 comprises 13 residues. CDR3 coding DNA: TGTGCCAGCAGCTGTGATTCCCCGTACGAGCAGTACTTC. It translates to CASSCDSPYEQYF.

In its sample, this clonotype was seen many times. The rearrangement links TRBV7-2 to TRBJ1-4; TRBD1 matches at 9 bases. V lost 5 bases and J lost 3; bases outside the gene matches: 7. This CDR3 has 16 residues. Germline lookup yields CDR1 SGHTA and CDR2 FQGNSA. CDR3 in DNA: TGTGCCAGCAGCGGGCGGACAGGGGTTCCTAATGAAAAACTGTTTTTT. It yields the protein CASSGRTGVPNEKLFF.

This chain connects TRBV20-1 to TRBJ2-7, with 9 bases lining up with TRBD1. This CDR3 has 13 residues. Germline V gives CDR1 DFQATT, CDR2 SNEGSKA (reference sequence). The ends lost 6 bases at V and 1 base at J; junction bases unmatched: 4. CDR3 sequence reads: CSARDRVSYEQYF. CDR3 DNA: TGCAGTGCGCGGGACAGGGTATCCTACGAGCAGTACTTC.

This clonotype was seen at least ten times. The chain employs TRBV7-2 and TRBJ2-1; the match to TRBD1 covers 10 bases. The germline V gene encodes CDR1 SGHTA and CDR2 FQGNSA. The CDR3 spans 15 residues. Unmatched junction bases numbered 10, after V lost 6 bases and J lost 8 bases. The CDR3 nucleotides are TGTGCCAGCAGACATCCGGGACAGGGGAAGCATGAGCAGTTCTTC. Translation gives CASRHPGQGKHEQFF.

The chain recombines TRBV20-1 with TRBJ2-1, with D possibly TRBD1 on 5 matching bases. This CDR3 region has 14 residues. Trimming cost V 3 bases and J 0 bases, with 9 bases left between them. Germline lookup yields CDR1 DFQATT and CDR2 SNEGSKA (reference sequence). CDR3 sequence: CSARGLFSYNEQFF. The DNA for the CDR3 is TGCAGTGCTAGGGGGCTTTTCTCCTACAATGAGCAGTTCTTC.

This clonotype was recorded a few times. CDR3 DNA sequence: TGTGCCAGCAGCCCGGACAGCGCCTCGAACACCGGGGAGCTGTTTTTT. This translates into CASSPDSASNTGELFF. The V gene is TRBV5-6, the J gene TRBJ2-2, with TRBD1 as a possible D gene (6 bases). V was clipped by 4 bases and J by 0 bases, with 13 bases between them. This CDR3 region has 16 residues. Germline V gene sequence: CDR1 SGHDT, CDR2 YYEEEE.

This clonotype showed up many times. The chain joins TRBV7-6 to TRBJ1-1, with D hard to call. Germline-derived CDR1 and CDR2 are SGHVS and FNYEAQ. V shed 0 bases and J shed 1 base, with 3 bases lying between them. CDR3 size: 13 residues. CDR3 coding DNA: TGTGCCAGCAGCTTAGCACAGAACACTGAAGCTTTCTTT. Translating gives CASSLAQNTEAFF.

In this sample, this clonotype turned up a few times. The gene calls are TRBV15 and TRBJ1-1, with 7 bases lining up with TRBD1. Germline V gene lookup returns CDR1 LNHNV and CDR2 YYDKDF (reference sequence). V was pared by 3 bases and J by 2 bases, with 6 bases of the junction left unmatched. The CDR3 has 15 residues. Here the CDR3 reads CATSSRQGGNTEAFF. CDR3 coding DNA: TGTGCCACCAGCAGCAGACAGGGAGGTAACACTGAAGCTTTCTTT.

This clonotype occurred many times. The chain couples TRBV27 to TRBJ2-7, with TRBD1 as a possible D gene (6 bases). V was cut by 5 bases and J by 6 bases, with 11 bases left in between. CDR1 and CDR2 (germline): MNHEY, SMNVEV (reference sequence). The CDR3 consists of 12 residues. CDR3 region: CASSQQGGEQYF. CDR3 sequence (DNA): TGTGCCAGCAGTCAACAGGGTGGCGAGCAGTACTTC.

V is TRBV12-3 or TRBV12-4 and J is TRBJ2-2; TRBD2 agrees at 8 bases. This CDR3 spans 19 amino acids. J was trimmed by 0 bases and V by 2 bases; bases with no gene match: 11. The CDR3 here is CASSLRRLAGDTNTGELFF. The DNA of the CDR3 is TGTGCCAGCAGTTTAAGGAGGCTAGCGGGCGATACGAACACCGGGGAGCTGTTTTTT.

V is TRBV29-1 and J is TRBJ1-4, with D perhaps TRBD1 (6 bases). Germline V gene lookup returns CDR1 SQVTM and CDR2 ANQGSEA. V lost 7 bases and J lost 7, with 16 bases in between. There are 13 residues in the CDR3. The DNA of the CDR3 is TGCAGCGGGATCAGGGGTGTCGGTGAAAAACTGTTTTTT. It translates to CSGIRGVGEKLFF.

This clonotype was found a few times. This chain uses TRBV2 with TRBJ1-5; 9 bases map to TRBD1. Germline V gene lookup returns CDR1 SNHLY and CDR2 FYNNEI. This CDR3 is built from 15 residues. V dropped 4 bases and J dropped 5; count of bases not matched to a gene: 6. The CDR3: CASSAQTGGDQPQHF. For the CDR3, the DNA is TGTGCCAGCAGTGCACAGACAGGGGGTGATCAGCCCCAGCATTTT.

The gene calls are TRBV29-1 and TRBJ2-3; perhaps TRBD1 as D (5 bases). CDR3 length: 13 amino acids. Trimming removed 7 bases from V and 4 bases from J, with 15 bases in between. Germline assignment: CDR1 SQVTM and CDR2 ANQGSEA. The CDR3 DNA follows: TGCAGCGCCAACCCGACAGTCTCAGATACGCAGTATTTT. It is translated as CSANPTVSDTQYF.

The gene calls are TRBV4-1 and TRBJ1-1; the match to TRBD1 covers 9 bases. Germline V gene data show CDR1 as MGHRA and CDR2 as YSYEKL. V dropped 5 bases and J dropped 1; count of bases not matched to a gene: 8. This CDR3 has 16 amino acids. In DNA form, the CDR3 reads TGCGCCAGCAGCGGATGGCCGGGACAGGGGAACACTGAAGCTTTCTTT. The encoded protein is CASSGWPGQGNTEAFF.

The genes are TRBV4-3 and TRBJ2-1, with a weak D call TRBD2 (5 bases). The germline gives CDR1 LGHNA, CDR2 YSLEER. The germline V and J ends were trimmed by 5 bases and 6 bases, with 14 bases remaining between them. The CDR3 totals 14 residues. Here the CDR3 reads CASSYSSGFNEQFF. CDR3 in DNA: TGCGCCAGCAGCTATTCCTCGGGGTTCAATGAGCAGTTCTTC.

There are a few counts of this clonotype. V is TRBV7-9 and J is TRBJ2-5; 8 positions agree with TRBD1. The CDR3 covers 15 residues. Germline V gives CDR1 SEHNR, CDR2 FQNEAQ (reference sequence). V was clipped by 4 bases and J by 2 bases; unmatched bases: 6. The DNA of the CDR3 is TGTGCCAGCAGCTCCGGACAGGGAGGACAAGAGACCCAGTACTTC. It yields the protein CASSSGQGGQETQYF.

The rearrangement uses TRBV5-5 and TRBJ2-5; either TRBD1 or TRBD2 may fit D (5 bases each). The germline V gene encodes CDR1 SGHKS and CDR2 YYEKEE (reference sequence). The CDR3 sequence is 15 residues long. Trimming stripped 5 bases from V and 4 bases from J, with 18 bases between. CDR3 sequence reads: CASSRDQLRGETQYF. In DNA form, the CDR3 reads TGTGCCAGCAGTCGGGACCAGCTACGGGGAGAGACCCAGTACTTC.

There are many counts of this clonotype. The genes are TRBV4-2 and TRBJ2-1; no clear D gene. The CDR3 is 16 residues long. Per the germline V gene, CDR1 is LGHNA and CDR2 is YNFKEQ. V was clipped by 0 bases and J by 0 bases, with 9 bases between them. CDR3 protein: CASSQDWQLSYNEQFF. The CDR3 region has the DNA TGTGCCAGCAGCCAAGATTGGCAACTCTCCTACAATGAGCAGTTCTTC.

This clonotype was counted between two and nine times. The V call is TRBV3-1, the J call TRBJ2-1, with D maybe TRBD2 (6 bases). V gave up 3 bases and J gave up 4 bases, with 10 bases separating them. The CDR3 contains 14 residues. The V gene's germline CDR1 is LGHDT and CDR2 YNNKEL (reference sequence). CDR3 nucleotides: TGTGCCAGCAGCCAGGGACTGGAATACAATGAGCAGTTCTTC. This gives the protein CASSQGLEYNEQFF.

This clonotype was seen at least ten times. The V gene is TRBV28, the J gene TRBJ1-1; D remains ambiguous. V lost 7 bases to trimming and J lost 1 base, with 13 bases between them. This CDR3 comprises 14 residues. Looked up from germline, CDR1 is MDHEN and CDR2 is SYDVKM. The DNA of the CDR3 is TGTGCCAGCATGGGGATCGGGCAGAACACTGAAGCTTTCTTT. Amino acids: CASMGIGQNTEAFF.

This clonotype was counted at least ten times. The rearrangement joins TRBV6-1 to TRBJ2-3, with D unresolved. CDR1 is MNHNS, CDR2 SASEGT, per germline. CDR3 length equals 13 residues. V lost 6 bases and J lost 2, with 9 bases in between. The CDR3 here is CASSERFTDTQYF. In DNA form, the CDR3 reads TGTGCCAGCAGCGAAAGATTCACAGATACGCAGTATTTT.

This clonotype has just a few counts. V is TRBV7-3 and J is TRBJ2-3; the match to TRBD2 covers 10 bases. The CDR3 has 15 amino acids. V dropped 10 bases and J dropped 3; count of bases not matched to a gene: 10. Germline values: CDR1 SGHTA, CDR2 FQGTGA. CDR3 in DNA: TGTGCCAATACGCCGGCTAGCGGGAGTACAGATACGCAGTATTTT. Its protein is CANTPASGSTDTQYF.

This clonotype has ten or more counts. This chain links TRBV4-2 with TRBJ1-2; the D gene is possibly TRBD1 (5 bases). The germline V gene encodes CDR1 LGHNA and CDR2 YNFKEQ. V lost 2 bases and J 4 bases, leaving 14 bases between the germline ends. CDR3 length: 15 residues. In DNA form, the CDR3 reads TGTGCCAGCAGCCAATCGCTACAGGAAATCTATGGCTACACCTTC. This encodes CASSQSLQEIYGYTF.

This chain joins TRBV13 and TRBJ1-2; D unresolved. CDR1 and CDR2 from the germline V gene are PRHDT and FYEKMQ (reference sequence). The CDR3 sequence is 15 residues long. V lost 5 bases and J 1 base, leaving 14 bases between the germline ends. This CDR3 reads CASSPRRAYNYGYTF. The CDR3 region has the DNA TGTGCCAGCAGCCCCAGAAGGGCTTATAACTATGGCTACACCTTC. The variable domain in full, completed from reference TRBV13 and TRBJ1-2, reads AAGVIQSPRHLIKEKRETATLKCYPIPRHDTVYWYQQGPGQDPQFLISFYEKMQSDKGSIPDRFSAQQFSDYHSELNMSSLELGDSALYFCASSPRRAYNYGYTFGSGTRLTVV.

The chain uses TRBV20-1 and TRBJ2-5, with 12 bases fitting TRBD2. V lost 0 bases and J lost 4; bases outside the gene matches: 6. The germline V gene encodes CDR1 DFQATT and CDR2 SNEGSKA (reference sequence). The CDR3 runs to 16 residues. The CDR3 protein is CSARDPMTSGGETQYF. CDR3 nucleotides: TGCAGTGCTAGAGATCCCATGACTAGCGGGGGAGAGACCCAGTACTTC.

The chain links TRBV5-1 to TRBJ1-1; D ambiguous. Germline values: CDR1 SGHRS, CDR2 YFSETQ. Deletions cut 0 bases from V and 3 bases from J, with 12 bases between. The CDR3 extends over 15 amino acids. The DNA of the CDR3 is TGCGCCAGCAGCTTGGTTCCGGGCATCGACACTGAAGCTTTCTTT. Amino acids: CASSLVPGIDTEAFF.

This chain joins TRBV29-1 and TRBJ2-7; D is possibly TRBD1 (6 bases). CDR3 length equals 14 residues. Looked up from germline, CDR1 is SQVTM and CDR2 is ANQGSEA. Trimming pared 7 bases from V and 2 bases from J, leaving 18 bases between. The CDR3 sequence is CSAIGVGTTYEQYF. In nucleotides, the CDR3 is TGCAGCGCCATTGGGGTCGGGACAACCTACGAGCAGTACTTC.

This sequence joins TRBV11-3 and TRBJ2-1; 7 bases fit TRBD1. Losses at the gene ends were 5 bases for V and 7 bases for J; bases not matched to a gene: 11. Germline V gives CDR1 SGHNT, CDR2 YENEEA. The CDR3 covers 15 residues. The DNA for the CDR3 is TGTGCCAGCAGCACTCCCCGGACAGGCCGGAATGAGCAGTTCTTC. This codes for CASSTPRTGRNEQFF. The whole variable domain, remainder taken from reference TRBV11-3 and TRBJ2-1, is EAGVVQSPRYKIIEKKQPVAFWCNPISGHNTLYWYLQNLGQGPELLIRYENEEAVDDSQLPKDRFSAERLKGVDSTLKIQPAELGDSAVYLCASSTPRTGRNEQFFGPGTRLTVL.

This clonotype was observed a few times. The chain couples TRBV4-1 to TRBJ1-2; TRBD1 aligns across 7 bases. CDR1 and CDR2 (germline): MGHRA, YSYEKL. With V trimmed by 3 bases and J by 2 bases, 3 bases remained unmatched. The CDR3 length is 14 residues. In DNA, the CDR3 is TGCGCCAGCAGCCAGGAGACAGGGAACTATGGCTACACCTTC. This codes for CASSQETGNYGYTF.